This entry lists 12 T cell receptor beta chains sequenced from one sample in a study of molecular identifiers for immune sequencing clone quantification (dated by TCRdb to 2017 to 2018). Library construction relied on PCR. The reads were generated on a NextSeq 500. Through fastp at Q25 and MiXCR, TCRdb rebuilt clones from the public reads, retaining in-frame beta chains. All rows with the same CDR3 protein become a single entry with the most common DNA and genes. Counted in this sample were 100,000 or so distinct CDR3 sequences; 36% of them appeared once. Approximately 3.8% of the sample rests with the top ten. Sample: naive CD8+ T cells from blood, with Jurkat cell RNA spiked in. Interpreted using the paper, the cell subset or site label stands for: FACS-sorted CD8+CD4-CCR7+CD45RA+ naive T cells. All receptors come from a human donor in good health. Some libraries in this study had Jurkat cell RNA spiked in.

This rearrangement joins TRBV20-1 to TRBJ2-3; D may be TRBD2 (5 bases). This CDR3 is 14 amino acids long. V was trimmed by 6 bases and J by 0 bases, leaving 13 bases between them. Germline values: CDR1 DFQATT, CDR2 SNEGSKA (reference sequence). This CDR3 reads CSAALGPSTDTQYF. The CDR3 DNA sequence: TGCAGTGCCGCACTAGGGCCTAGCACAGATACGCAGTATTTT.

Worth noting for this clonotype: A much larger clone lies one base from this, so it may be a read error. The rearrangement joins TRBV7-6 to TRBJ1-6, with 7 bases lining up with TRBD1. The J segment lost 12 bases and the V segment lost 4 bases, leaving 15 bases of the junction unmatched. The germline gives CDR1 SGHVS, CDR2 FNYEAQ. This CDR3 contains 16 residues. CDR3 amino acids: CASSSEGVGGLLPLHF. Written as DNA, the CDR3 is TGTGCCAGCAGCTCCGAAGGGGTAGGGGGCCTTCTACCCCTCCACTTT.

The chain employs TRBV3-1 and TRBJ2-6; 7 bases line up with TRBD1. The CDR3 consists of 16 residues. In germline, CDR1 is LGHDT, CDR2 YNNKEL (reference sequence). Trimming removed 4 bases from V and 0 bases from J; junction bases left unmatched: 3. CDR3 sequence: CASSRDRSSGANVLTF. CDR3 bases: TGTGCCAGCAGCCGGGACAGAAGCTCTGGGGCCAACGTCCTGACTTTC.

This sequence joins TRBV27 and TRBJ2-1; D is perhaps TRBD1 or TRBD2 (7 bases each). Germline CDR1 is MNHEY and CDR2 is SMNVEV (reference sequence). The CDR3 contains 15 residues. V lost 0 bases and J lost 8, with 14 bases in between. Here the CDR3 DNA reads TGTGCCAGCAGTTTATCGCCAGGGGGGGGGGATGAGCAGTTCTTC. Protein product: CASSLSPGGGDEQFF.

The rearrangement links TRBV2 to TRBJ2-4, with TRBD2 as a possible D gene (5 bases). Trimming cost V 4 bases and J 3 bases, with 10 bases left between them. Germline CDR1 SNHLY, CDR2 FYNNEI. The CDR3 runs 14 residues. In DNA form, the CDR3 reads TGTGCCAGCAGTGGGTCCGAGGGCAAAAACATTCAGTACTTC. Its translation is CASSGSEGKNIQYF.

Concerning this clonotype: A much larger clone lies one base from this, so it may be a read error. It is likely a read error, because the conserved phenylalanine at the end of the CDR3 is missing. This rearrangement joins TRBV29-1 to TRBJ1-1; D might be TRBD1 (6 bases). The V gene lost 6 bases and the J gene lost 1 base, with 15 bases spanning the gap. This CDR3 is 14 amino acids long. Germline CDR1 SQVTM, CDR2 ANQGSEA. CDR3 amino acids: CSVDDLTGNTEAFI. The CDR3 DNA sequence: TGCAGCGTCGATGACTTGACAGGGAACACTGAAGCTTTCATT.

In its sample, this clonotype was seen once. The chain uses TRBV5-1 and TRBJ2-5; no firm D call. The V gene lost 0 bases and the J gene lost 0 bases, with 9 bases spanning the gap. Germline V gene lookup returns CDR1 SGHRS and CDR2 YFSETQ. The CDR3 extends over 15 amino acids. This CDR3 is CASSLEDPYQETQYF. The CDR3 coding sequence is TGCGCCAGCAGCTTGGAAGATCCGTACCAAGAGACCCAGTACTTC.

The gene calls are TRBV27 and TRBJ1-5; 7 bases map to TRBD1. The CDR3 spans 21 residues. Germline CDR1 and CDR2: MNHEY and SMNVEV (reference sequence). V shed 2 bases, J shed 2 bases, and the junction held 21 bases outside the gene matches. The chain's CDR3 is CASSLGYTNCWGQLGNQPQHF. The CDR3 region has the DNA TGTGCCAGCAGTTTAGGCTATACTAACTGCTGGGGACAGTTGGGCAATCAGCCCCAGCATTTT.

In regard to this clonotype: Being one base from a much bigger clone, this may be a read error. The rearrangement links TRBV5-3 to TRBJ1-1; TRBD1 aligns across 9 bases. TRBV5-3 is filed as an ORF, its function uncertain. The ends lost 8 bases at V and 5 bases at J; junction bases unmatched: 7. The CDR3 is 13 amino acids. Here the CDR3 DNA reads TGTGCCAGCAGCATGGACAGGGGTACTGAAGCTTTCTTT. Protein sequence: CASSMDRGTEAFF.

This clonotype was observed a few times. V gene TRBV7-9 combines with J gene TRBJ2-2; TRBD2 agrees at 8 bases. V was clipped by 5 bases and J by 5 bases; unmatched bases: 16. CDR3 length equals 18 residues. The germline V gene has CDR1 SEHNR and CDR2 FQNEAQ (reference sequence). The CDR3, as DNA: TGTGCCAGCAGCGAATCACCAAGGACAAGCGGGAGAACCGGGGAGCTGTTTTTT. Amino acid sequence: CASSESPRTSGRTGELFF.

The chain is built from TRBV27 and TRBJ1-4; a weak D match, TRBD1 (5 bases). The V end was cut by 2 bases, the J end by 14 bases, with 18 bases between. Germline V gene data show CDR1 as MNHEY and CDR2 as SMNVEV (reference sequence). The CDR3 loop spans 14 amino acids. The CDR3 sequence is CASSLGTATGNLFF. In DNA, the CDR3 is TGTGCCAGCAGTTTAGGGACGGCAACCGGGAATCTGTTTTTT. The whole variable domain, remainder taken from reference TRBV27 and TRBJ1-4, is EAQVTQNPRYLITVTGKKLTVTCSQNMNHEYMSWYRQDPGLGLRQIYYSMNVEVTDKGDVPEGYKVSRKEKRNFPLILESPSPNQTSLYFCASSLGTATGNLFFGSGTQLSVL.

This CDR3 is CASSAGQGSYEQYF. The CDR3 DNA reads TGTGCCAGCAGCGCCGGACAGGGTAGTTACGAGCAGTACTTC. The V gene is TRBV7-2, the J gene TRBJ2-7; 8 bases agree with TRBD1. V shed 5 bases and J 4 bases; nucleotides not matched to a gene: 7. The CDR3 length is 14 residues. Germline V CDR1 and CDR2: SGHTA, FQGNSA.